The 28 T cell receptor beta chains below all came from one sample that was sequenced in a study of T cells after yellow fever vaccination. Using its own MiXCR run on the 5' RACE reads, TCRdb lists one record per CDR3 protein. The sample shows roughly 500,000 distinct CDR3 sequences, roughly 21% of them seen only once. This specimen was PBMCs, taken 15 days after the yellow fever booster vaccination. All receptors derive from a man aged 25 to 40 who received the YFV17D yellow fever vaccine.

The rearrangement links TRBV18 to TRBJ1-4, with TRBD1 identical over 10 bases. With 2 bases clipped from V and 8 bases from J, the junction kept 8 bases outside the gene matches. CDR1 is KGHSH and CDR2 is LQKENI in the germline V gene. The CDR3 length is 16 residues. CDR3 DNA: TGTGCCAGCTCACCAAGCGCTCCGGGACAGGGGGAAAAACTGTTTTTT. It yields the protein CASSPSAPGQGEKLFF.

In this sample, this clonotype turned up once. V and J are TRBV11-2 and TRBJ2-2; weak D call: TRBD2 (6 bases). Germline lookup yields CDR1 SGHAT and CDR2 FQNNGV. With 1 base removed from V and 4 bases from J, the gap between germline ends came to 10 bases. The CDR3 consists of 15 residues. CDR3 sequence (DNA): TGTGCCAGCAGCTTAGCGGGAGCAATCACCGGGGAGCTGTTTTTT. It translates to CASSLAGAITGELFF. Combining the CDR3 with reference TRBV11-2 and TRBJ2-2 gives the whole variable domain EAGVAQSPRYKIIEKRQSVAFWCNPISGHATLYWYQQILGQGPKLLIQFQNNGVVDDSQLPKDRFSAERLKGVDSTLKIQPAKLEDSAVYLCASSLAGAITGELFFGEGSRLTVL.

This clonotype has more than one count but fewer than ten. This chain uses TRBV7-2 with TRBJ1-5; D might be TRBD1 (6 bases). The length of the CDR3 is 15 residues. Trimming took off 3 bases at V and 7 bases at J, with 16 bases between the two ends. Per the germline V gene, CDR1 is SGHTA and CDR2 is FQGNSA. The CDR3, as DNA: TGTGCCAGCAGCTTTGGGGGCAGGGGAGGACAGCCCCAGCATTTT. Its translation: CASSFGGRGGQPQHF.

A few counts support this clonotype. V and J are TRBV4-2 and TRBJ2-7; D uncertain. Germline V gene data show CDR1 as LGHNA and CDR2 as YNFKEQ. V gave up 2 bases and J gave up 2 bases, with 4 bases separating them. The CDR3 is 12 amino acids. CDR3 sequence: CASSQRPYEQYF. DNA of the CDR3: TGTGCCAGCAGCCAAAGGCCCTACGAGCAGTACTTC.

The count of this clonotype is one. V is TRBV30 and J is TRBJ2-7, with D unresolved. The CDR3 extends over 14 amino acids. V was cut by 0 bases and J by 0 bases, with 9 bases left in between. Germline V gene sequence: CDR1 GTSNPN, CDR2 SVGIG (reference sequence). CDR3 sequence (DNA): TGTGCCTGGAGTGTGGACCCGAGCTCCTACGAGCAGTACTTC. This translates into CAWSVDPSSYEQYF.

The rearrangement uses TRBV11-2 and TRBJ2-1; 7 bases fit TRBD1. Germline lookup yields CDR1 SGHAT and CDR2 FQNNGV. The CDR3 sequence is 19 residues long. V lost 4 bases and J lost 0; bases outside the gene matches: 15. This CDR3 is CASSSPPDRRLSSYNEQFF. DNA of the CDR3: TGTGCCAGCAGCTCCCCCCCGGACAGGAGACTTAGCTCCTACAATGAGCAGTTCTTC.

J is TRBJ2-3 and V is TRBV29-1; D is perhaps TRBD2 (5 bases). Germline loops: CDR1 SQVTM, CDR2 ANQGSEA. The CDR3 sequence is 12 residues long. Trimming cost V 6 bases and J 2 bases, with 9 bases left between them. As DNA, the CDR3 is TGCAGCGTGGACGGGGTCACAGATACGCAGTATTTT. It specifies CSVDGVTDTQYF.

The J gene is TRBJ1-1, the V gene TRBV19; perhaps TRBD1 as D (6 bases). CDR1 and CDR2 (germline): LNHDA, SQIVND (reference sequence). V lost 3 bases to trimming and J lost 2 bases, with 10 bases between them. This CDR3 is 14 amino acids long. The CDR3 coding sequence is TGTGCCAGTAGTATCGGGACACTCAACACTGAAGCTTTCTTT. It encodes CASSIGTLNTEAFF.

This clonotype was seen a few times. The CDR3 region is CASSATGDLGLFF. The DNA for the CDR3 is TGTGCCAGCAGCGCGACAGGGGACCTAGGGCTGTTTTTT. This chain links TRBV7-9 with TRBJ2-2, with 8 bases lining up with TRBD1. CDR3 length: 13 residues. CDR1 SEHNR and CDR2 FQNEAQ come from the germline V gene (reference sequence). V shed 5 bases and J 13 bases; nucleotides not matched to a gene: 9.

The chain employs TRBV6-2 or TRBV6-3 and TRBJ2-7, with D maybe TRBD2 (5 bases). The germline V gene has CDR1 MNHEY and CDR2 SVGEGT. This CDR3 is 15 amino acids long. V shed 6 bases and J shed 0 bases, with 15 bases lying between them. In nucleotides, the CDR3 is TGTGCCAGCAGGAAGATGGACTGGACCTCCTACGAGCAGTACTTC. Its translation: CASRKMDWTSYEQYF.

V and J are TRBV5-4 and TRBJ1-5, with D unresolved. V lost 3 bases and J 5 bases, leaving 9 bases between the germline ends. This CDR3 region has 13 residues. CDR1 SGHNT and CDR2 YYREEE come from the germline V gene (reference sequence). CDR3: CASSSGRDQPQHF. CDR3 DNA sequence: TGTGCCAGCAGCTCTGGGCGGGATCAGCCCCAGCATTTT.

The V gene is TRBV4-3, the J gene TRBJ2-7; D not resolved. This CDR3 contains 15 residues. From germline, CDR1 is LGHNA and CDR2 YSLEER. Trimming stripped 0 bases from V and 2 bases from J, with 11 bases between. CDR3: CASSQEDSYPYEQYF. In DNA form, the CDR3 reads TGCGCCAGCAGCCAAGAGGATAGTTACCCCTACGAGCAGTACTTC.

This chain's CDR3 is CASRRGPTGELFF. Here the CDR3 DNA reads TGTGCCAGCAGAAGAGGCCCCACCGGGGAGCTGTTTTTT. The chain has TRBV6-1 and TRBJ2-2; unclear D gene. This CDR3 spans 13 amino acids. Germline lookup yields CDR1 MNHNS and CDR2 SASEGT. V lost 6 bases and J 4 bases, leaving 9 bases between the germline ends.

This clonotype was observed a few times. The V call is TRBV29-1, the J call TRBJ2-7; D uncertain. V was trimmed by 0 bases and J by 2 bases, leaving 14 bases between them. Per the germline V gene, CDR1 is SQVTM and CDR2 is ANQGSEA. The CDR3 has 15 residues. CDR3 sequence reads: CSVEDPAGPTYEQYF. The CDR3 bases are TGCAGCGTTGAAGATCCGGCAGGCCCTACCTACGAGCAGTACTTC.

V is TRBV29-1 and J is TRBJ1-5, with TRBD1 identical over 7 bases. Looked up from germline, CDR1 is SQVTM and CDR2 is ANQGSEA. V dropped 4 bases and J dropped 4; count of bases not matched to a gene: 7. The CDR3 runs to 14 residues. The CDR3 region is CSVAGQDGNQPQHF. Here the CDR3 DNA reads TGCAGCGTTGCCGGACAGGACGGGAATCAGCCCCAGCATTTT.

The J gene is TRBJ1-5, the V gene TRBV7-2; 9 nucleotides align to TRBD1. Germline V lookup: CDR1 SGHTA, CDR2 FQGNSA. J lost 9 bases, V lost 8 bases, and 8 bases had no gene match. This CDR3 comprises 13 residues. In DNA form, the CDR3 reads TGTGCCAGCGGTTTCGACAGGGGGTCGCCCCAGCATTTT. The encoded protein is CASGFDRGSPQHF.

This clonotype has a handful of counts. This chain's CDR3 is CASSMLSGRGQFF. CDR3 in DNA: TGTGCCAGCAGCATGCTTAGCGGAAGGGGTCAGTTCTTC. The V gene is TRBV7-9, the J gene TRBJ2-1; the D gene is possibly TRBD2 (6 bases). Germline CDR1 SEHNR, CDR2 FQNEAQ (reference sequence). V was clipped by 5 bases and J by 13 bases, with 18 bases between them. CDR3 length: 13 amino acids.

The sample holds a few counts of this clonotype. V gene TRBV28 combines with J gene TRBJ2-5; perhaps D is TRBD1 or TRBD2 (5 bases each). Deletions cut 6 bases from V and 5 bases from J, with 16 bases between. The V gene's germline CDR1 is MDHEN and CDR2 SYDVKM. CDR3 length equals 14 residues. CDR3: CASSPMQEGETQYF. In DNA, the CDR3 is TGTGCCAGCAGCCCTATGCAAGAGGGGGAGACCCAGTACTTC.

This clonotype was seen a handful of times. V gene TRBV5-1 combines with J gene TRBJ2-2; no clear D gene. Per the germline V gene, CDR1 is SGHRS and CDR2 is YFSETQ. The CDR3 runs to 15 residues. Trimming removed 2 bases at V and 5 bases at J, with 13 bases between. CDR3 residues: CASSLSPPGTGELFF. The CDR3 nucleotides are TGCGCCAGCAGCTTATCCCCCCCCGGGACCGGGGAGCTGTTTTTT. Full variable domain (remainder filled in from reference TRBV5-1 and TRBJ2-2): KAGVTQTPRYLIKTRGQQVTLSCSPISGHRSVSWYQQTPGQGLQFLFEYFSETQRNKGNFPGRFSGRQFSNSRSEMNVSTLELGDSALYLCASSLSPPGTGELFFGEGSRLTVL.

This clonotype was seen a few times. This chain joins TRBV20-1 and TRBJ2-1; tentative D call: TRBD2 (5 bases). The CDR3 covers 10 residues. The germline V gene encodes CDR1 DFQATT and CDR2 SNEGSKA (reference sequence). V lost 5 bases and J 9 bases, leaving 8 bases between the germline ends. The CDR3 spells CSAARGEQFF. Written as DNA, the CDR3 is TGCAGTGCTGCCCGGGGTGAGCAGTTCTTC.

The J gene is TRBJ2-3, the V gene TRBV27, with D maybe TRBD2 (6 bases). This CDR3 region has 16 residues. V was cut by 3 bases and J by 6 bases, with 19 bases left in between. In germline, CDR1 is MNHEY, CDR2 SMNVEV (reference sequence). The CDR3 loop reads CASSFRGTASWDTQYF. Written as DNA, the CDR3 is TGTGCCAGCAGTTTTCGCGGGACCGCCAGTTGGGATACGCAGTATTTT.

The chain recombines TRBV7-2 with TRBJ1-4, with D unclear. Germline-derived CDR1 and CDR2 are SGHTA and FQGNSA. Trimming removed 2 bases at V and 5 bases at J, with 12 bases between. The CDR3 runs 15 residues. The chain's CDR3 is CASSLQRQSNEKLFF. The CDR3 nucleotides are TGTGCCAGCAGCTTACAGAGGCAGTCAAATGAAAAACTGTTTTTT. Drawing the rest from reference TRBV7-2 and TRBJ1-4, the complete variable domain is GAGVSQSPSNKVTEKGKDVELRCDPISGHTALYWYRQSLGQGLEFLIYFQGNSAPDKSGLPSDRFSAERTGGSVSTLTIQRTQQEDSAVYLCASSLQRQSNEKLFFGSGTQLSVL.

This clonotype was observed a handful of times. The CDR3 protein is CASRGLAWYNEQFF. The CDR3 bases are TGTGCCAGCAGAGGACTAGCGTGGTACAATGAGCAGTTCTTC. The chain carries TRBV11-2 and TRBJ2-1, with TRBD2 matching 9 bases. The CDR3 runs to 14 residues. The germline CDR1 and CDR2 sequences are SGHAT and FQNNGV. V gave up 6 bases and J gave up 4 bases; unmatched junction bases: 4.

The gene calls are TRBV6-5 and TRBJ2-3, with 10 bases lining up with TRBD2. The V gene's germline CDR1 is MNHEY and CDR2 SVGAGI. The CDR3 is 16 residues long. Losses at the gene ends were 4 bases for V and 0 bases for J; bases not matched to a gene: 4. The CDR3 DNA follows: TGTGCCAGCAGTTCCAGGACTAGCGGAAGCACAGATACGCAGTATTTT. Translated, it gives CASSSRTSGSTDTQYF.

Details on this clonotype: One end of the junction fails to match germline, which may point to a read error. The chain carries TRBV5-1 and TRBJ2-3, with D uncertain. The CDR3 totals 14 residues. The germline V gene encodes CDR1 SGHRS and CDR2 YFSETQ. CDR3 loop: CASSYQSPTNTQYF. The CDR3 bases are TGCGCCAGCAGCTATCAAAGCCCCACAAATACGCAGTATTTT.

The chain joins TRBV28 to TRBJ2-7; 9 bases are a match to TRBD1. The V and J ends lost 8 bases and 1 base, in that order; junction bases with no gene match: 6. The CDR3 runs 14 residues. Looked up from germline, CDR1 is MDHEN and CDR2 is SYDVKM. As DNA, the CDR3 is TGTGCCAGCGGTGGGACAGGGCCGTCCTACGAGCAGTACTTC. It codes for CASGGTGPSYEQYF.

Many counts were recorded for this clonotype. V and J are TRBV10-1 and TRBJ2-3; the D gene could be TRBD1 or TRBD2 (5 bases each). The CDR3 is made up of 12 amino acids. Germline V gene lookup returns CDR1 WNHNN and CDR2 SYGVQD (reference sequence). Trimming took 6 bases from V and 3 from J, leaving 7 bases between them. The CDR3 spells CASSGTTDTQYF. The CDR3, as DNA: TGCGCCAGCAGCGGGACGACAGATACGCAGTATTTT.

The V call is TRBV3-1, the J call TRBJ2-1, with TRBD2 matching over 8 bases. Trimming cost V 0 bases and J 9 bases; bases outside gene matches: 16. The CDR3 has 18 amino acids. Per germline, CDR1 LGHDT and CDR2 YNNKEL (reference sequence). CDR3 loop: CASSQESLRLAKGGEQFF. The DNA of the CDR3 is TGTGCCAGCAGCCAAGAGAGTTTAAGACTAGCGAAGGGGGGTGAGCAGTTCTTC.